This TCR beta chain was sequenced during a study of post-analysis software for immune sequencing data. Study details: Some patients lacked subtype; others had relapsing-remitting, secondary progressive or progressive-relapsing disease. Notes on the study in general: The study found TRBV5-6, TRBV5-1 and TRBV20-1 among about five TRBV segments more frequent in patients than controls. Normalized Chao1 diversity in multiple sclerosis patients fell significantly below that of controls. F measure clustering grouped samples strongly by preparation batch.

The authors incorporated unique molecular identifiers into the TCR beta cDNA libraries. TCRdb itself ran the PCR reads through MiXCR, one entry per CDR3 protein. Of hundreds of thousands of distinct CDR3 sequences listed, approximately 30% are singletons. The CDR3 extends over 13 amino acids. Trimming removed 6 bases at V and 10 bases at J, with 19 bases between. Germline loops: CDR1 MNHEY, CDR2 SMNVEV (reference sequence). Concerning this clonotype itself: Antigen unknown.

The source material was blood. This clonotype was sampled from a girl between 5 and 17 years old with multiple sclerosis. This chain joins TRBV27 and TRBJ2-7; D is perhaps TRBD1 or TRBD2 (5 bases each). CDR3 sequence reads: CASSGRARETQYV. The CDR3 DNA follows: TGTGCCAGCAGCGGACGGGCCAGGGAGACCCAGTACGTC.